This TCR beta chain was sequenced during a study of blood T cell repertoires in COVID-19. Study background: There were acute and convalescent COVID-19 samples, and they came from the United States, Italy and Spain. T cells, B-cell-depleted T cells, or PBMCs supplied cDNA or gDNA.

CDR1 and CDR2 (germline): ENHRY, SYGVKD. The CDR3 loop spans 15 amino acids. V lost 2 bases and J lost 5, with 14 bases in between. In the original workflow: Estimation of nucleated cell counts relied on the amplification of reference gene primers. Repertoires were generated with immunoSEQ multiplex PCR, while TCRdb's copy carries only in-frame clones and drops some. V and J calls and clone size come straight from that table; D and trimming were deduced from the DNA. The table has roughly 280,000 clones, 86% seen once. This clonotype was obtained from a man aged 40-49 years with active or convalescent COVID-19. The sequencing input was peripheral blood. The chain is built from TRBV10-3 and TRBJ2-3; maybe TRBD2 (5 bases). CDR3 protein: CAISEGELELDTQYF. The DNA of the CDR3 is TGTGCCATCAGTGAGGGGGAGTTGGAGTTAGATACGCAGTATTTT.